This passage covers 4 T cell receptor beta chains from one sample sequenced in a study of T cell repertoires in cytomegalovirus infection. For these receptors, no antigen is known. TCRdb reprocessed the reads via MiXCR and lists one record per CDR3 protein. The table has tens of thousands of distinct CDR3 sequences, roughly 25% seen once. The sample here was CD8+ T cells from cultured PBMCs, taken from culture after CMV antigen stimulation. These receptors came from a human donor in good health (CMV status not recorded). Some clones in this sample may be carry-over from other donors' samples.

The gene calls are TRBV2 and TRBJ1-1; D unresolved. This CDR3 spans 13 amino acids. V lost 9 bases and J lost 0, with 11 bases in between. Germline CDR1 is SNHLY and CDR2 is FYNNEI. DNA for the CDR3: TGTGCCAGTCTACAAAGGATGAACACTGAAGCTTTCTTT. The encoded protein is CASLQRMNTEAFF.

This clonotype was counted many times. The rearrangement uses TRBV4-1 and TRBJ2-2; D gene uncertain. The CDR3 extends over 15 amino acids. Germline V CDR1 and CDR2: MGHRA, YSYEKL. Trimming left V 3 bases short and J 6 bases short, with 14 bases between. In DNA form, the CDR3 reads TGCGCCAGCAGCCAGGCGGAAGCGCAAGCCGGGGAGCTGTTTTTT. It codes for CASSQAEAQAGELFF.

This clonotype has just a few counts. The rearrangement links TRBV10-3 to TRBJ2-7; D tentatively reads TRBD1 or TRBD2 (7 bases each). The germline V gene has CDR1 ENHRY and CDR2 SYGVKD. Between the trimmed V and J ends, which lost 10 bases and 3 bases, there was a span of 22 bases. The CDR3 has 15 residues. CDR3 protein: CANQGGDGEDYEQYF. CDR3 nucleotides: TGTGCCAACCAGGGGGGGGACGGCGAAGACTACGAGCAGTACTTC.

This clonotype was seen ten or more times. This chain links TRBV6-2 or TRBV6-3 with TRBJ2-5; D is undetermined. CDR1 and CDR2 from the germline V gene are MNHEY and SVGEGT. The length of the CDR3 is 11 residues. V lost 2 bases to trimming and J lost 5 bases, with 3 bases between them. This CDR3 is CASSYGETQYF. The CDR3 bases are TGTGCCAGCAGTTACGGGGAGACCCAGTACTTC.